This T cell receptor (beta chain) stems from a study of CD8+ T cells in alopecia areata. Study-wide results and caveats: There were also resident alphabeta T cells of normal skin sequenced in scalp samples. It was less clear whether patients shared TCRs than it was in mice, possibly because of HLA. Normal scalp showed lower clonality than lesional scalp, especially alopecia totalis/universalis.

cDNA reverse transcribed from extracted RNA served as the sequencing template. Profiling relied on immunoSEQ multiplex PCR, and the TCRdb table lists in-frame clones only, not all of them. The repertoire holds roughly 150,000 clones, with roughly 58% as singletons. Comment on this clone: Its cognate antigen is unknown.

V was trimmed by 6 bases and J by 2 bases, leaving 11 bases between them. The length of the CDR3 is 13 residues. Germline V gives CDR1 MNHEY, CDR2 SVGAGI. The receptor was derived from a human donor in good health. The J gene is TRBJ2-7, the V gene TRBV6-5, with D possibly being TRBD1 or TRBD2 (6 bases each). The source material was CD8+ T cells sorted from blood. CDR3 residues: CASRERGAYEQYF. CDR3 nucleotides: TGTGCCAGCAGGGAAAGGGGGGCCTACGAGCAGTACTTC.